This T cell receptor beta chain was found in a study of cytomegalovirus exposure and HLA in healthy donors. The CDR3 length is 15 residues. V was clipped by 4 bases and J by 2 bases, with 13 bases between them. Germline V gene lookup returns CDR1 SEHNR and CDR2 FQNEAQ (reference sequence). The PCR employed 60 Vbeta primers together with 13 Jbeta primers. As processed by the authors: In a later analysis, some 80 million unique TCR beta chains included roughly 11 million shared by two or more donors. Method: immunoSEQ multiplex PCR; TCRdb's copy keeps in-frame clones and lacks some. V, J and clone size derive from that table, while D and trimming were established from the DNA sequence. The table includes around 99,000 clones, under 85% detected once.

The chain employs TRBV7-9 and TRBJ2-3, with D possibly being TRBD1 (6 bases). The sequenced sample was PBMCs. This receptor was identified in a male donor in good health and CMV-seronegative. CDR3 region: CASSSRQVATDTQYF. CDR3 DNA: TGTGCCAGCAGCTCACGACAGGTGGCCACAGATACGCAGTATTTT. The full variable domain, its missing parts supplied by reference TRBV7-9 and TRBJ2-3, is DTGVSQNPRHKITKRGQNVTFRCDPISEHNRLYWYRQTLGQGPEFLTYFQNEAQLEKSRLLSDRFSAERPKGSFSTLEIQRTEQGDSAMYLCASSSRQVATDTQYFGPGTRLTVL.